This T cell receptor (beta chain) was observed in a study of CD8+CD57+ T cells in acquired aplastic anemia. The V end lost 2 bases, the J end lost 0 bases, and 11 bases lay between the germline ends. Germline V gene data show CDR1 as DFQATT and CDR2 as SNEGSKA (reference sequence). The CDR3 sequence is 15 residues long. In this sample, this clonotype turned up a few times. Genomic DNA provided the template from which TCR beta VDJ and CDR3 profiles were obtained. TCRdb recomputed calls from the reads with MiXCR, one row per CDR3 protein. The table records hundreds of thousands of distinct CDR3 sequences, around a third of them present only once. Patients included in sequencing had previously demonstrated CD8+CD57+ cell expansion by flow cytometry.

This rearrangement joins TRBV20-1 to TRBJ2-1, with D possibly called TRBD1 or TRBD2 (5 bases each). Sequencing was done on a sample of sorted CD4+, CD8+, or CD8+CD57+ T cells (not recorded which) from PBMCs. This TCR was recovered from a human donor with aplastic anemia. The CDR3 region is CSARRPGTSYNEQFF. The CDR3 bases are TGCAGTGCTAGACGGCCAGGGACCTCCTACAATGAGCAGTTCTTC.